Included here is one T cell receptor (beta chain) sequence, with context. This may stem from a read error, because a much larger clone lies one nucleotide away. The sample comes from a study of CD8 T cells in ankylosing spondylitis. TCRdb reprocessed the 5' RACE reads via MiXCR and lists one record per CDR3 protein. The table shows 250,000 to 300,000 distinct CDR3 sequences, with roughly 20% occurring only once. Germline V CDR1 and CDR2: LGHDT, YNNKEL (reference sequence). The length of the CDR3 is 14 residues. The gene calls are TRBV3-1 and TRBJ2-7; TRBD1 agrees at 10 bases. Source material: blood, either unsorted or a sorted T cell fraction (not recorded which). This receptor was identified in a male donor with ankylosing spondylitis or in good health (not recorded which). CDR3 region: CVSSHSGQGFQQYV. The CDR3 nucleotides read TGTGTCAGCAGCCATTCGGGACAGGGGTTCCAGCAGTACGTC.